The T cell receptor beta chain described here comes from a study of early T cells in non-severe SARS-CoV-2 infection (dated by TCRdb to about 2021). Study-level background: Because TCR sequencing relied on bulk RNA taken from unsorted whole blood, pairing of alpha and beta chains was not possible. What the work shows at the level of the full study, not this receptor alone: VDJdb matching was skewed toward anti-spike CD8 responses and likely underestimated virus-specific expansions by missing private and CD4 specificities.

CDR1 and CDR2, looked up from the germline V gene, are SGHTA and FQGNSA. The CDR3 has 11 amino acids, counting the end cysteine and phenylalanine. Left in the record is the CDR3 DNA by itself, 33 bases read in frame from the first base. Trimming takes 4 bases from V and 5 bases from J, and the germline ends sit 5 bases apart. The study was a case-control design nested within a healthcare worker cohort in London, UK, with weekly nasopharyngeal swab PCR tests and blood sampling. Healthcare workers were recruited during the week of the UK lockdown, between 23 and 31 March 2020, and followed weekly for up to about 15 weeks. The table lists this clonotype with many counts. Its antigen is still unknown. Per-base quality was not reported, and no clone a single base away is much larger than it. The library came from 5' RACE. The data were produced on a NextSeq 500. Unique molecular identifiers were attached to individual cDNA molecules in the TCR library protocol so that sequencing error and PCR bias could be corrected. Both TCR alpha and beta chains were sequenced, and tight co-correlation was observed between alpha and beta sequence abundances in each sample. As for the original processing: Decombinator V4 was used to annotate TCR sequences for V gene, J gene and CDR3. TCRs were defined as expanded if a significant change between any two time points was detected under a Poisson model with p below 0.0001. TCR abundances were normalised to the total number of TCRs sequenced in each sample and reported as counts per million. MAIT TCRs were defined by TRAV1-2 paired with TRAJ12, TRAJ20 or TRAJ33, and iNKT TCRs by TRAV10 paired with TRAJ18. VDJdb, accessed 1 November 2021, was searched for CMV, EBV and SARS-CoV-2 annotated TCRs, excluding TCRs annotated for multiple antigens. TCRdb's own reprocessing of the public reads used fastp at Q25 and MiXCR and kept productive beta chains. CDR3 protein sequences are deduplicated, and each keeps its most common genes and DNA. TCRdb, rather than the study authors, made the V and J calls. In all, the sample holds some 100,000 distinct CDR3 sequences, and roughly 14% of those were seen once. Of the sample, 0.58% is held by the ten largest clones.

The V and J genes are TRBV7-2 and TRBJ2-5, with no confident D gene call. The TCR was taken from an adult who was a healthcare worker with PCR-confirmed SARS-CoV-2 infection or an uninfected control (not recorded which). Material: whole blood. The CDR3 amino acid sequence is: CASSSRETQYF. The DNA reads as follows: TGTGCCAGCAGCTCGCGGGAGACCCAGTACTTC. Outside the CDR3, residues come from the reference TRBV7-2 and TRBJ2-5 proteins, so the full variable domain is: GAGVSQSPSNKVTEKGKDVELRCDPISGHTALYWYRQSLGQGLEFLIYFQGNSAPDKSGLPSDRFSAERTGGSVSTLTIQRTQQEDSAVYLCASSSRETQYFGPGTRLLVL.